This T cell receptor beta chain emerged from a study of cytomegalovirus exposure and HLA in healthy donors. Across the study: Samples from HLA-typed donors yielded about 85 million unique TCRs in an early data release. Findings and limits, study-wide: The majority of CMV-associated TCR beta chains were reported as apparently HLA-restricted in a later analysis. V- and J-gene trimming in TCR beta was tied to a missense DCLRE1C variant by an analysis performed later.

For this clone: The antigen is unknown.

Per germline, CDR1 SGHTA and CDR2 FQGNSA. V was pared by 1 base and J by 9 bases, with 9 bases of the junction left unmatched. The CDR3 runs to 15 residues. A multiplex PCR was run with 60 Vbeta primers and 13 Jbeta primers. Sequenced by immunoSEQ multiplex PCR; TCRdb stores in-frame clones only, minus some. Found here are fewer than 200,000 clones, approximately 80% of them singletons; the top ten hold about 2.2%. The receptor's source is a young woman in good health and CMV-seronegative. The sequenced sample consisted of PBMCs. The gene calls are TRBV7-2 and TRBJ2-1, with TRBD2 matching 7 bases. CDR3 amino acids: CASSLEGGGGSEQFF. The CDR3, as DNA: TGTGCCAGCAGCTTAGAAGGCGGGGGTGGGAGTGAGCAGTTCTTC.